The 29 T cell receptor beta chains below come from one sample, sequenced in a study of T cells in Graves' hyperthyroidism and ophthalmopathy. The TCR beta CDR3 regions underwent amplification using RNA transcripts as the source. During a first-round RT-PCR of the TCR CDR3, the HTBI primer set was used. TCRdb recomputed calls from the multiplex PCR reads with MiXCR, one row per CDR3 protein. The table includes roughly 300,000 distinct CDR3 sequences, roughly 21% detected once. The sample taken for sequencing was blood. Every receptor here comes from a woman between 50 and 59 years old with Graves' hyperthyroidism.

This clonotype was seen only a few times. This chain connects TRBV6-2 or TRBV6-3 to TRBJ2-5; 12 bases fit TRBD1. This CDR3 has 13 residues. The V segment lost 11 bases and the J segment 5 bases; nucleotides outside the gene matches: 6. Germline CDR1 MNHEY, CDR2 SVGEGT. This CDR3 reads CAGGTGGRETQYF. Here the CDR3 DNA reads TGTGCCGGGGGGACAGGGGGCAGGGAGACCCAGTACTTC.

This clonotype was found many times. The chain has TRBV12-5 and TRBJ1-1; the D is unclear. The CDR3 loop spans 15 amino acids. The germline V gene encodes CDR1 LGHNT and CDR2 FRNRAP. Trimming cost V 0 bases and J 4 bases, with 12 bases left between them. The CDR3 is CASGLVGWQATEAFF. The DNA of the CDR3 is TGTGCTAGTGGTTTGGTAGGGTGGCAGGCCACTGAAGCTTTCTTT. The full variable domain, with the rest looked up from reference TRBV12-5 and TRBJ1-1, is DARVTQTPRHKVTEMGQEVTMRCQPILGHNTVFWYRQTMMQGLELLAYFRNRAPLDDSGMPKDRFSAEMPDATLATLKIQPSEPRDSAVYFCASGLVGWQATEAFFGQGTRLTVV.

This clonotype appeared many times. This chain joins TRBV11-2 and TRBJ1-1; no clear D. This CDR3 spans 15 amino acids. V was pared by 3 bases and J by 6 bases, with 17 bases between. Germline lookup yields CDR1 SGHAT and CDR2 FQNNGV. DNA for the CDR3: TGTGCCAGCAGCTTTGGTAGGACTCCTGACCCTGAAGCTTTCTTT. Translation gives CASSFGRTPDPEAFF.

The chain joins TRBV18 to TRBJ2-4; 10 bases are a match to TRBD1. Germline V gene data show CDR1 as KGHSH and CDR2 as LQKENI. The CDR3 runs 13 residues. V lost 3 bases to trimming and J lost 8 bases; unmatched junction nucleotides: 1. This CDR3 reads CASSPGTGDIQYF. DNA for the CDR3: TGTGCCAGCTCACCGGGGACAGGGGACATTCAGTACTTC.

The gene calls are TRBV3-1 and TRBJ2-5; D possibly corresponds to TRBD1 (8 bases). V lost 2 bases and J 4 bases, leaving 11 bases between the germline ends. Germline-derived CDR1 and CDR2 are LGHDT and YNNKEL (reference sequence). This CDR3 contains 14 residues. CDR3 nucleotides: TGTGCCAGCAGCCAAAACAGGGGGGGAGAGACCCAGTACTTC. Translating it yields CASSQNRGGETQYF.

A few counts support this clonotype. The chain recombines TRBV3-1 with TRBJ2-1; a possible D gene is TRBD2 (6 bases). V was clipped by 4 bases and J by 4 bases, with 17 bases between them. The CDR3 covers 16 residues. CDR1 is LGHDT and CDR2 is YNNKEL in the germline V gene (reference sequence). DNA of the CDR3: TGTGCCAGCAGCCTAAGCAGCGGGCGGCAATACAATGAGCAGTTCTTC. Its protein is CASSLSSGRQYNEQFF.

Relative to its sample, this clonotype is medium-sized. The chain links TRBV28 to TRBJ2-3, with 7 bases that match TRBD2. Unmatched junction bases numbered 8, after V lost 2 bases and J lost 0 bases. Germline V CDR1 and CDR2: MDHEN, SYDVKM. This CDR3 has 17 amino acids. Here the CDR3 reads CASSLNVLAVSTDTQYF. CDR3 DNA: TGTGCCAGCAGTTTAAACGTCCTAGCGGTTAGCACAGATACGCAGTATTTT.

This clonotype was counted ten times or more. This chain links TRBV5-1 with TRBJ1-5; D remains unclear. Trimming removed 4 bases from V and 0 bases from J, with 5 bases in between. The CDR3 length is 13 residues. The germline CDR1 and CDR2 sequences are SGHRS and YFSETQ. The CDR3 nucleotides read TGCGCCAGCAGCCCGTATAGCAATCAGCCCCAGCATTTT. Amino acid sequence: CASSPYSNQPQHF.

This clonotype came up many times. This chain uses TRBV7-8 with TRBJ2-3; the match to TRBD2 covers 8 bases. CDR1 SGHVS and CDR2 FQNEAQ come from the germline V gene. The CDR3 spans 15 residues. Trimming cost V 2 bases and J 4 bases; bases outside gene matches: 5. The CDR3 region is CASSLSGLASDTQYF. CDR3 nucleotide sequence: TGTGCCAGCAGCTTAAGTGGACTAGCTTCAGATACGCAGTATTTT.

This chain connects TRBV7-3 to TRBJ1-1; a weak D match, TRBD1 (5 bases). This CDR3 region has 13 residues. CDR1 is SGHTA, CDR2 FQGTGA, per germline. V lost 1 base and J 7 bases, leaving 10 bases between the germline ends. CDR3 bases: TGTGCCAGCAGCTTAAATTCTAGGGGTGAAGCTTTCTTT. This translates into CASSLNSRGEAFF.

This clonotype was counted at least ten times. CDR3 DNA: TGTGCCAGCAGCTTAATGGCACAGGCCCACGGTTGGGAGCAGTACTTC. Translating it yields CASSLMAQAHGWEQYF. The J gene is TRBJ2-7, the V gene TRBV7-3; D possibly corresponds to TRBD1 (5 bases). The CDR3 contains 16 residues. Trimming cost V 1 base and J 7 bases, with 20 bases left between them. CDR1 SGHTA and CDR2 FQGTGA come from the germline V gene.

This clonotype was recorded a few times. The chain links TRBV6-9 to TRBJ1-6, with D possibly TRBD1 on 6 matching bases. The V gene lost 3 bases and the J gene lost 7 bases, with 31 bases spanning the gap. CDR3 length: 21 amino acids. Germline assignment: CDR1 MNHGY and CDR2 SVAAGI. The CDR3 DNA follows: TGTGCCAGCAGTTACCCGAAAGACAGGCCCGGGATACTTCAGAGGAATTCACCCCTCCACTTT. This encodes CASSYPKDRPGILQRNSPLHF.

This clonotype has at least ten counts. The CDR3 here is CASSLSGGSSRIQYF. In DNA, the CDR3 is TGTGCCAGCAGTTTAAGCGGCGGGAGCTCACGCATTCAGTACTTC. This sequence joins TRBV28 and TRBJ2-4; 7 bases are shared with TRBD2. Germline assignment: CDR1 MDHEN and CDR2 SYDVKM. There are 15 residues in the CDR3. Trimming cost V 2 bases and J 9 bases; bases outside gene matches: 10.

The chain has TRBV20-1 and TRBJ2-1; 10 nucleotides line up with TRBD1. Germline assignment: CDR1 DFQATT and CDR2 SNEGSKA (reference sequence). This CDR3 spans 13 amino acids. The J segment lost 10 bases and the V segment lost 1 base, leaving 4 bases of the junction unmatched. Here the CDR3 DNA reads TGCAGTGCTAGAGGACAGGGGGCTTACGAGCAGTTCTTC. This sequence encodes CSARGQGAYEQFF.

This clonotype was seen a few times. The gene calls are TRBV5-6 and TRBJ2-1, with TRBD2 matching 7 bases. The CDR3 runs 16 residues. J was trimmed by 3 bases and V by 6 bases; bases with no gene match: 12. Germline loops: CDR1 SGHDT, CDR2 YYEEEE. This CDR3 reads CASTLVGGGFYNEQFF. The CDR3 coding sequence is TGTGCCAGCACCCTGGTGGGCGGGGGATTCTACAATGAGCAGTTCTTC.

This clonotype appeared many times. The genes are TRBV2 and TRBJ1-2; tentatively, D is TRBD1 (5 bases). V lost 5 bases and J 0 bases, leaving 13 bases between the germline ends. This CDR3 spans 15 amino acids. From germline, CDR1 is SNHLY and CDR2 FYNNEI. CDR3 residues: CASSPRGGANYGYTF. The CDR3 DNA is TGTGCCAGCAGTCCCCGTGGGGGAGCTAACTATGGCTACACCTTC.

The chain combines TRBV27 with TRBJ2-7; D might be TRBD2 (5 bases). Germline CDR1 is MNHEY and CDR2 is SMNVEV (reference sequence). Trimming took off 0 bases at V and 2 bases at J, with 11 bases between the two ends. The CDR3 sequence is 15 residues long. The CDR3 sequence is CASSLSAEETYEQYF. The CDR3 DNA reads TGTGCCAGCAGTTTATCTGCGGAGGAGACCTACGAGCAGTACTTC.

The chain is built from TRBV11-2 and TRBJ2-4; 8 nucleotides agree with TRBD1. V shed 5 bases and J 0 bases; nucleotides not matched to a gene: 9. The CDR3 has 17 amino acids. Germline-derived CDR1 and CDR2 are SGHAT and FQNNGV. DNA of the CDR3: TGTGCCAGCAGCGCCGGGACAGGATCCATAGCCAAAAACATTCAGTACTTC. Protein product: CASSAGTGSIAKNIQYF.

Comments on this clonotype: A much larger clone is a single base away; this may be a read error. The CDR3 loop is CAWSVGSLVAGTQYF. The CDR3 DNA is TGTGCCTGGAGTGTTGGTAGCTTGGTTGCAGGTACGCAGTATTTT. J is TRBJ2-3 and V is TRBV30; D not resolved. V was clipped by 0 bases and J by 8 bases, with 18 bases between them. The germline V gene encodes CDR1 GTSNPN and CDR2 SVGIG (reference sequence). This CDR3 region has 15 residues.

This clonotype has at least ten counts. The rearrangement joins TRBV7-3 to TRBJ2-4, with TRBD2 matching 7 bases. The J segment lost 5 bases and the V segment lost 2 bases, leaving 3 bases of the junction unmatched. CDR3 length: 14 amino acids. CDR1 is SGHTA and CDR2 is FQGTGA in the germline V gene. This CDR3 reads CASSLGGGQNIQYF. CDR3 DNA sequence: TGTGCCAGCAGCTTAGGGGGAGGGCAAAACATTCAGTACTTC.

This clonotype was counted ten times or more. The junction shows a germline mismatch at one end, possibly a read error. V and J are TRBV7-7 and TRBJ2-3; TRBD2 matches at 9 bases. The CDR3 runs 16 residues. Germline CDR1 is SSHAT and CDR2 is FNYEAQ (reference sequence). The CDR3 region is CASSPQPGTSYTTQYF. As DNA, the CDR3 is TGTGCTAGCAGCCCACAGCCCGGGACTAGCTATACTACGCAGTATTTT.

Comment on this clonotype: Germline and junction disagree at one end, which may indicate a read error. V usage is TRBV27 and J usage is TRBJ2-2; D could derive from TRBD1 or TRBD2 (6 bases each). Germline lookup yields CDR1 MNHEY and CDR2 SMNVEV (reference sequence). This CDR3 comprises 14 residues. The CDR3 DNA reads TGTGCCAGCAGGAAACAGGGTCGGGGCGGGGAGCTGTTCTTT. Its protein product is CASRKQGRGGELFF.

This clonotype appeared many times. In DNA, the CDR3 is TGTGCCTGGAGTGGGGGACAGGGGGCAAAAAAACTGTTTTTT. It codes for CAWSGGQGAKKLFF. V usage is TRBV30 and J usage is TRBJ1-4; TRBD1 matches 12 bases. The CDR3 is 14 residues long. J gave up 9 bases and V 1 base, and 3 bases lay outside the gene matches. Germline-derived CDR1 and CDR2 are GTSNPN and SVGIG (reference sequence).

This clonotype has at least ten counts. This chain links TRBV5-1 with TRBJ1-1; possibly TRBD1 for D (6 bases). Germline lookup yields CDR1 SGHRS and CDR2 YFSETQ. This CDR3 region has 15 residues. V dropped 0 bases and J dropped 3 bases, with 12 bases sitting between them. DNA for the CDR3: TGCGCCAGCAGCTTGGGACAGGAGCCCTACACTGAAGCTTTCTTT. Its protein product is CASSLGQEPYTEAFF.

V gene TRBV6-1 combines with J gene TRBJ2-1; TRBD1 matches 8 bases. The germline CDR1 and CDR2 sequences are MNHNS and SASEGT. The CDR3 totals 14 residues. V trimming: 4 bases; J trimming: 8 bases; junction bases outside the gene matches: 7. The CDR3 DNA follows: TGTGCCAGCAGTGTCGGACAGGGTGGCTATGAGCAGTTCTTC. Protein sequence: CASSVGQGGYEQFF.

CDR3 DNA sequence: TGTGCCAGCAGTTTGGGCGGGGGTTACTACGAGCAGTACTTC. Translation: CASSLGGGYYEQYF. The chain uses TRBV12-3 or TRBV12-4 and TRBJ2-7; 7 nucleotides match TRBD2. V was pared by 3 bases and J by 3 bases, with 5 bases of the junction left unmatched. This CDR3 has 14 residues.

Ten or more counts support this clonotype. The genes are TRBV3-1 and TRBJ1-4; D perhaps matches TRBD1 (6 bases). The germline V gene has CDR1 LGHDT and CDR2 YNNKEL (reference sequence). V lost 4 bases and J lost 8, with 17 bases in between. CDR3 length: 15 amino acids. CDR3 loop: CASSPLSRGGEKLFF. DNA of the CDR3: TGTGCCAGCAGCCCTCTTTCCAGGGGCGGAGAAAAACTGTTTTTT.

With respect to this clonotype: This may be a read error: a much more frequent sequence differs by one nucleotide. This rearrangement joins TRBV6-1 to TRBJ2-6, with D uncertain. CDR3 length: 14 residues. V dropped 6 bases and J dropped 0 bases, with 6 bases sitting between them. The germline CDR1 and CDR2 sequences are MNHNS and SASEGT. This CDR3 reads CASRHSSGANVLTF. As DNA, the CDR3 is TGTGCCAGCAGACACAGCTCTGGGGCCAACGTCCTGACTTTC.

This clonotype was detected many times. The V call is TRBV28, the J call TRBJ2-6; D uncertain. The CDR3 has 14 residues. Germline V lookup: CDR1 MDHEN, CDR2 SYDVKM. V lost 5 bases, J lost 0 bases, and 5 bases lay in between. In nucleotides, the CDR3 is TGTGCCAGCAGTGTATTCTCTGGGGCCAACGTCCTGACTTTC. Translating it yields CASSVFSGANVLTF.